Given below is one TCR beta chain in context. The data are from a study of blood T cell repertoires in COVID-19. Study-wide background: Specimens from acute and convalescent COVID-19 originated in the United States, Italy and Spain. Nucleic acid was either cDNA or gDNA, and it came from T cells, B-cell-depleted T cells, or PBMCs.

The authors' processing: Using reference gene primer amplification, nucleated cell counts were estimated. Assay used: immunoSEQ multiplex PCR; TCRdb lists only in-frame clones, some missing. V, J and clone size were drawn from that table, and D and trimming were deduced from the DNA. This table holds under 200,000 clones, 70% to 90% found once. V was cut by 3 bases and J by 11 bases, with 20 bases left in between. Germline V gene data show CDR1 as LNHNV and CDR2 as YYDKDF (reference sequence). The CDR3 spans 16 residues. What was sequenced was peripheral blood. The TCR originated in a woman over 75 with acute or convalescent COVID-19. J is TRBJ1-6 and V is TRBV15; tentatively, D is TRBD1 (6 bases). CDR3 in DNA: TGTGCCACCAGCAGCGGTGAACAGGGTCGAGTGGCACCCCTCCACTTT. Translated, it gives CATSSGEQGRVAPLHF.